The 24 T cell receptor beta chains below were found in one sample sequenced in a study of blood T cell repertoires in COVID-19. Data came from immunoSEQ multiplex PCR; TCRdb stores just in-frame clones and leaves some out. Of about 60,000 clones in the sample, 75% to 90% were seen once. The specimen sequenced was peripheral blood. Receptor source: a human donor with acute or convalescent COVID-19. The donor label of this sample is uncertain.

The chain recombines TRBV30 with TRBJ2-7; D perhaps matches TRBD1 (5 bases). The CDR3 has 12 amino acids. The V end was cut by 1 base, the J end by 8 bases, with 12 bases between. Germline CDR1 reads GTSNPN; CDR2 reads SVGIG (reference sequence). In DNA, the CDR3 is TGTGCCTGGAGTGCAGGGAACCCTCAGCAGTACGTC. Residues: CAWSAGNPQQYV.

This chain uses TRBV7-9 with TRBJ2-1, with unresolved D. CDR1 is SEHNR and CDR2 is FQNEAQ in the germline V gene (reference sequence). Trimming cost V 4 bases and J 1 base, with 11 bases left between them. This CDR3 has 15 residues. CDR3 DNA sequence: TGTGCCAGCAGCTCGAACTTTGCGTCCTACAATGAGCAGTTCTTC. It specifies CASSSNFASYNEQFF.

This clone has a single count. The rearrangement links TRBV19 to TRBJ1-2; a weak D match, TRBD1 (6 bases). The CDR3 spans 13 residues. Germline V gene data show CDR1 as LNHDA and CDR2 as SQIVND (reference sequence). V lost 5 bases, J lost 4 bases, and 11 bases lay in between. In nucleotides, the CDR3 is TGTGCCAGTAGTTTGGACAGTGCCTATGGCTACACCTTC. It encodes CASSLDSAYGYTF.

The table lists this clone with a few counts. The genes are TRBV28 and TRBJ2-5; tentative D call: TRBD1 (6 bases). The CDR3 is made up of 18 amino acids. The germline V gene encodes CDR1 MDHEN and CDR2 SYDVKM. The V end was cut by 1 base, the J end by 2 bases, with 20 bases between. The CDR3 DNA follows: TGTGCCAGCAGTTTATTGGTGGGGGCGCTCAGCAATCAAGAGACCCAGTACTTC. Translated: CASSLLVGALSNQETQYF.

The V and J genes are TRBV12-3 or TRBV12-4 and TRBJ1-5; possibly TRBD1 for D (6 bases). Deletions cut 6 bases from V and 5 bases from J, with 11 bases between. CDR3 length: 13 amino acids. The CDR3 region is CASSWDKDQPQHF. CDR3 in DNA: TGTGCCAGCAGCTGGGACAAGGATCAGCCCCAGCATTTT.

This rearrangement joins TRBV4-1 to TRBJ2-7, with D possibly TRBD1 on 6 matching bases. Trimming removed 3 bases from V and 7 bases from J, with 16 bases in between. The germline gives CDR1 MGHRA, CDR2 YSYEKL. The CDR3 has 14 amino acids. The CDR3 spells CASSHTRGRGEQYF. CDR3 in DNA: TGCGCCAGCAGCCACACGAGGGGTAGGGGGGAGCAGTACTTC.

The V and J genes are TRBV11-2 and TRBJ1-5; D gene unclear. V was cut by 2 bases and J by 7 bases, with 6 bases left in between. Germline lookup yields CDR1 SGHAT and CDR2 FQNNGV. CDR3 length: 12 amino acids. CDR3 amino acids: CASSLIGQPQHF. The DNA for the CDR3 is TGTGCCAGCAGCTTAATCGGGCAGCCCCAGCATTTT.

The sample holds one count of this clone. The rearrangement joins TRBV25-1 to TRBJ2-5; 8 bases match TRBD1. CDR3 length equals 13 residues. V gave up 4 bases and J gave up 4 bases; unmatched junction bases: 2. Germline lookup yields CDR1 MGHDK and CDR2 SYGVNS. CDR3 sequence: CASSVTGGETQYF. In DNA form, the CDR3 reads TGTGCCAGCAGTGTCACAGGGGGAGAGACCCAGTACTTC. Drawing the rest from reference TRBV25-1 and TRBJ2-5, the complete variable domain is EADIYQTPRYLVIGTGKKITLECSQTMGHDKMYWYQQDPGMELHLIHYSYGVNSTEKGDLSSESTVSRIRTEHFPLTLESARPSHTSQYLCASSVTGGETQYFGPGTRLLVL.

The chain employs TRBV2 and TRBJ1-6; 9 nucleotides agree with TRBD1. V shed 7 bases and J 7 bases; nucleotides not matched to a gene: 8. CDR1 SNHLY and CDR2 FYNNEI come from the germline V gene. The CDR3 sequence is 15 residues long. CDR3: CASTSTGGLNSPLHF. CDR3 sequence (DNA): TGTGCCAGCACCTCGACAGGGGGTCTCAATTCACCCCTCCACTTT.

The chain is built from TRBV6-5 and TRBJ1-1; D is ambiguous. Trimming removed 7 bases at V and 5 bases at J, with 14 bases between. Germline CDR1 reads MNHEY; CDR2 reads SVGAGI. CDR3 length: 13 residues. CDR3 protein: CASTRPSGTEAFF. Written as DNA, the CDR3 is TGTGCCAGCACCCGACCCTCGGGGACTGAAGCTTTCTTT.

The rearrangement uses TRBV4-1 and TRBJ2-5; 8 nucleotides agree with TRBD2. The CDR3 is made up of 15 amino acids. V was clipped by 0 bases and J by 10 bases; unmatched bases: 10. Germline CDR1 MGHRA, CDR2 YSYEKL. CDR3 sequence (DNA): TGCGCCAGCAGCCAAGATAGAACGGGGGGGCAGGACCAGTACTTC. Amino acid sequence: CASSQDRTGGQDQYF.

V and J are TRBV6-4 and TRBJ2-7; 9 bases map to TRBD1. Germline-derived CDR1 and CDR2 are MRHNA and SNTAGT. The ends lost 4 bases at V and 0 bases at J; junction bases unmatched: 10. This CDR3 is 17 amino acids long. CDR3 DNA sequence: TGTGCCAGCAGTGTCGACCGGGACAGGGTTAGCTCCTACGAGCAGTACGTC. Amino acids: CASSVDRDRVSSYEQYV.

The chain employs TRBV28 and TRBJ1-6; D might be TRBD1 (5 bases). The V gene lost 4 bases and the J gene lost 1 base, with 8 bases spanning the gap. CDR1 is MDHEN, CDR2 SYDVKM, per germline. The CDR3 is 15 residues long. The CDR3 nucleotides are TGTGCCAGCAGTTATCGACAGTCCTATAATTCACCCCTCCACTTT. It encodes CASSYRQSYNSPLHF.

This chain links TRBV10-3 with TRBJ2-3; 15 bases fit TRBD2. This CDR3 spans 17 amino acids. J gave up 0 bases and V 6 bases, and 4 bases lay outside the gene matches. Germline V gene sequence: CDR1 ENHRY, CDR2 SYGVKD. The CDR3 DNA reads TGTGCCATCAGGGGGACTAGCGGGGGGACTAGCACAGATACGCAGTATTTT. This gives the protein CAIRGTSGGTSTDTQYF.

The CDR3: CASSEALLGGGTEAFF. In DNA form, the CDR3 reads TGTGCCAGCAGTGAAGCGCTTCTAGGGGGGGGTACTGAAGCTTTCTTT. The rearrangement uses TRBV2 and TRBJ1-1; D perhaps matches TRBD1 (6 bases). V lost 0 bases and J 5 bases, leaving 16 bases between the germline ends. In germline, CDR1 is SNHLY, CDR2 FYNNEI. CDR3 size: 16 residues.

V usage is TRBV7-2 and J usage is TRBJ2-2, with D possibly matching TRBD1 (6 bases). This CDR3 is built from 12 residues. V gave up 5 bases and J gave up 9 bases, with 10 bases separating them. The V gene's germline CDR1 is SGHTA and CDR2 FQGNSA. The CDR3 DNA reads as TGTGCCAGCAGCCCACAGGGTTGGGAGCTGTTTTTT. As protein: CASSPQGWELFF.

The chain recombines TRBV18 with TRBJ1-3; possibly TRBD1 for D (6 bases). Trimming removed 2 bases at V and 0 bases at J, with 11 bases between. The length of the CDR3 is 16 residues. The germline V gene encodes CDR1 KGHSH and CDR2 LQKENI. This chain's CDR3 is CASSPGQGNSGNTIYF. In DNA, the CDR3 is TGTGCCAGCTCACCAGGCCAGGGGAACTCTGGAAACACCATATATTTT.

This clone was counted a few times. The genes are TRBV11-3 and TRBJ1-2, with D hard to call. V was trimmed by 6 bases and J by 4 bases, leaving 18 bases between them. The CDR3 runs to 15 residues. CDR1 and CDR2 from the germline V gene are SGHNT and YENEEA. The CDR3 DNA reads as TGTGCCAGCAGGGCCGGCCGGGGTGTTAGCTATGGCTACACCTTC. It is translated as CASRAGRGVSYGYTF.

This chain links TRBV19 with TRBJ2-2, with 8 bases identical to TRBD1. CDR3 length: 14 residues. V was pared by 9 bases and J by 4 bases, with 7 bases of the junction left unmatched. From germline, CDR1 is LNHDA and CDR2 SQIVND (reference sequence). The DNA for the CDR3 is TGTGCCAGCGGGGACAGGTCGGTCACCGGGGAGCTGTTTTTT. Protein: CASGDRSVTGELFF.

CDR3 residues: CASSLVGGGTEAFF. In DNA, the CDR3 is TGTGCCAGCAGCTTAGTCGGGGGTGGAACTGAAGCTTTCTTT. V gene TRBV11-2 combines with J gene TRBJ1-1, with D possibly being TRBD1 (5 bases). The germline gives CDR1 SGHAT, CDR2 FQNNGV. This CDR3 has 14 residues. Trimming took 1 base from V and 5 from J, leaving 11 bases between them.

The genes are TRBV13 and TRBJ2-1; 9 nucleotides line up with TRBD2. The germline CDR1 and CDR2 sequences are PRHDT and FYEKMQ (reference sequence). V was pared by 0 bases and J by 8 bases, with 11 bases of the junction left unmatched. The CDR3 loop spans 17 amino acids. The CDR3 protein is CASSLGLGPSGIHEQFF. DNA of the CDR3: TGTGCCAGCAGCTTAGGCCTAGGCCCTAGCGGGATCCATGAGCAGTTCTTC.

This clone has a single count. The chain joins TRBV9 to TRBJ2-1, with 7 bases that match TRBD1. There are 16 residues in the CDR3. V lost 3 bases to trimming and J lost 6 bases; unmatched junction nucleotides: 12. The germline V gene encodes CDR1 SGDLS and CDR2 YYNGEE. DNA for the CDR3: TGTGCCAGCAGCGATTCTAGGGCAGGGGGACCCAATGAGCAGTTCTTC. Its translation is CASSDSRAGGPNEQFF.

V gene TRBV5-1 combines with J gene TRBJ2-7; 8 bases are a match to TRBD1. Germline V gene lookup returns CDR1 SGHRS and CDR2 YFSETQ. CDR3 length: 14 amino acids. Losses at the gene ends were 4 bases for V and 6 bases for J; bases not matched to a gene: 9. CDR3 DNA sequence: TGCGCCAGCAGCCCTGGACAGGGCCAATTCGAGCAGTACGTC. Its translation: CASSPGQGQFEQYV.

The chain couples TRBV28 to TRBJ1-4; D uncertain. The CDR3 runs 13 residues. The germline V gene has CDR1 MDHEN and CDR2 SYDVKM. Trimming took 6 bases from V and 8 from J, leaving 13 bases between them. The CDR3 loop is CASSQALAEKLFF. In nucleotides, the CDR3 is TGTGCCAGCAGCCAAGCCCTAGCAGAAAAACTGTTTTTT.